This T cell receptor beta chain was sequenced during a study of PD-L1 blockade in urothelial cancer. On the study more broadly: Patients commenced atezolizumab at some point between 2014 and 2015, and it was given at 1,200 mg intravenously every 3 weeks. Males with bladder-origin urothelial cancer constituted about 90% of the 29 patients. Findings of the study overall: Blood TCR clonality below the median before treatment was a predictor of better survival.

Assay used: immunoSEQ multiplex PCR; TCRdb lists only in-frame clones, some missing. This sample has some 80,000 clones, with roughly 90% found just once. The V and J ends lost 5 bases and 1 base, in that order; junction bases with no gene match: 7. This CDR3 has 15 residues. Germline V lookup: CDR1 SGHTA, CDR2 FQGNSA. Notes on this clone: Its cognate antigen is unknown.

Specimen: PBMCs, collected around atezolizumab (anti-PD-L1) treatment. This sequence originates from a woman between 65 and 79 years old with urothelial cancer. The rearrangement links TRBV7-2 to TRBJ2-7; the match to TRBD2 covers 8 bases. The CDR3 sequence is CASSQAGASSYEQYF. The CDR3 nucleotides are TGTGCCAGCAGCCAAGCGGGGGCTTCATCCTACGAGCAGTACTTC.